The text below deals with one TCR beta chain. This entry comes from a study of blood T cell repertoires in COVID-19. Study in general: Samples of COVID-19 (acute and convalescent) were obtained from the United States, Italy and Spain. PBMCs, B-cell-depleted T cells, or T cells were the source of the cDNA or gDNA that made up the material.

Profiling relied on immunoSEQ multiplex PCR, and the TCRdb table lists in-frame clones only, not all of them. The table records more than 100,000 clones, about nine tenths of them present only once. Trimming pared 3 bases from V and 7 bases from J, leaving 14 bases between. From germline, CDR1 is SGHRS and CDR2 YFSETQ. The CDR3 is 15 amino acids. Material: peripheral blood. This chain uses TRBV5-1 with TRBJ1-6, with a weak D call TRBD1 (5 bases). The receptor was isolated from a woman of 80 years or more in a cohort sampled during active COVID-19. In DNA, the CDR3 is TGCGCCAGCAGCTGGTCTCAGGGTTCCAATTCACCCCTCCACTTT. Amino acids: CASSWSQGSNSPLHF. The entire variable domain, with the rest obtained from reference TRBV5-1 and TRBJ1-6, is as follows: KAGVTQTPRYLIKTRGQQVTLSCSPISGHRSVSWYQQTPGQGLQFLFEYFSETQRNKGNFPGRFSGRQFSNSRSEMNVSTLELGDSALYLCASSWSQGSNSPLHFGNGTRLTVT.